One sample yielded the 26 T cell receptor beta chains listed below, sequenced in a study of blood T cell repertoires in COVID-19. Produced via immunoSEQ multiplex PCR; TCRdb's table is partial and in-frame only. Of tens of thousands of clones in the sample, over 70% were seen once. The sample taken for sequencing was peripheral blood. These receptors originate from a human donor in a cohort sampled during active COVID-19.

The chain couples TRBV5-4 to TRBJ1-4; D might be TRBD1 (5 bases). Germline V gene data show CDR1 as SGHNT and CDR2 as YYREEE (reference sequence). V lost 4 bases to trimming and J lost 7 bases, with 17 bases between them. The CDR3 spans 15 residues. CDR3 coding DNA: TGTGCCAGCAGCACTGGGGGGGATCGTCGTGAAAAACTGTTTTTT. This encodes CASSTGGDRREKLFF.

CDR3 in DNA: TGTGCCAGCAGCGGTACAGGGGACCTGGGGAATTCACCCCTCCACTTT. It codes for CASSGTGDLGNSPLHF. The V call is TRBV7-2, the J call TRBJ1-6; 7 bases align to TRBD1. Germline V CDR1 and CDR2: SGHTA, FQGNSA. The CDR3 contains 16 residues. The trim removed 5 bases at V and 7 bases at J, leaving 11 bases unmatched.

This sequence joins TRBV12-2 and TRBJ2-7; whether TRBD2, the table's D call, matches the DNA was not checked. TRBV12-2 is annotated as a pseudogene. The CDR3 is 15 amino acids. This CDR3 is CASRLLGANTYEQYF. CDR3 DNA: TGTGCAAGTCGCTTATTGGGAGCAAATACGTACGAGCAGTACTTC.

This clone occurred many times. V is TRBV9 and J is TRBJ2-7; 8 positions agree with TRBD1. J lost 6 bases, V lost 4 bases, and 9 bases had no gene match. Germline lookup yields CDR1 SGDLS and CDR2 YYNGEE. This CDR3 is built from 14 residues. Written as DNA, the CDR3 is TGTGCCAGCAGCCTTGGCAGGGGGCTGAGCGAGCAGTACTTC. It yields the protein CASSLGRGLSEQYF.

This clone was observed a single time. The CDR3 DNA follows: TGTGCCAGAGTGGCCGTCCCCCGACCAGCGGGGAAAGACAATGAGCAGTTCTTC. Translated: CARVAVPRPAGKDNEQFF. V usage is TRBV27 and J usage is TRBJ2-1; 7 positions agree with TRBD2. The CDR3 covers 18 residues. J gave up 5 bases and V 9 bases, and 22 bases lay outside the gene matches. The germline V gene encodes CDR1 MNHEY and CDR2 SMNVEV (reference sequence).

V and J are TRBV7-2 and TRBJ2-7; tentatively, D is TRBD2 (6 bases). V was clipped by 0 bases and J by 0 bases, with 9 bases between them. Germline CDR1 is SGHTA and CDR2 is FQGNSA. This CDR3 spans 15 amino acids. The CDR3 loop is CASSLAGTSSYEQYF. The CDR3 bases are TGTGCCAGCAGCTTAGCCGGGACTTCCTCCTACGAGCAGTACTTC.

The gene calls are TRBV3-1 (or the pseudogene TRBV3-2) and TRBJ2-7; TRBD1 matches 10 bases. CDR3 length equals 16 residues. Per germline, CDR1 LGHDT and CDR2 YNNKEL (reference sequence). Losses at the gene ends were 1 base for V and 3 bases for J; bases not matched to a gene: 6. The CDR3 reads CASSQAPGTGDYEQYF. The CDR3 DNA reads TGTGCCAGCAGCCAAGCCCCCGGGACAGGGGACTACGAGCAGTACTTC.

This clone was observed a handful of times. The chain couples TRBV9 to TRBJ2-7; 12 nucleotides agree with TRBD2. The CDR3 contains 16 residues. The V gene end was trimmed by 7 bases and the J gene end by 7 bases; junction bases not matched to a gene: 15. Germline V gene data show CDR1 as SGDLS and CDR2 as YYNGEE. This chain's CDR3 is CASSPFSSGGAWEQYF. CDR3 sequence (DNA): TGTGCCAGCTCCCCGTTTTCTAGCGGGGGGGCTTGGGAGCAGTACTTC.

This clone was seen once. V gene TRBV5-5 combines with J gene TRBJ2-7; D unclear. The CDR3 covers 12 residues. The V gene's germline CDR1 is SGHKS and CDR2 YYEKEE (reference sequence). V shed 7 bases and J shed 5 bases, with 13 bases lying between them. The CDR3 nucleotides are TGTGCCAGCTCCCAGGCCGGAAACGAGCAGTACTTC. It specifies CASSQAGNEQYF.

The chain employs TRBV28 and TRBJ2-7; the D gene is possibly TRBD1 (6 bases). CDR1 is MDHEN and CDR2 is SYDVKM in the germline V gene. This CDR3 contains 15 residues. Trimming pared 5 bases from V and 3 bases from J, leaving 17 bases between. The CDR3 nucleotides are TGTGCCAGCAGTCCCTCGGGGACAAAGGACTACGAGCAGTACTTC. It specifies CASSPSGTKDYEQYF.

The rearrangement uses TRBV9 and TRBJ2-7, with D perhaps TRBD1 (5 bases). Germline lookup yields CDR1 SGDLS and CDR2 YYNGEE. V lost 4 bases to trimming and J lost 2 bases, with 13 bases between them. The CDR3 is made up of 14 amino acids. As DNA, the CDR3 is TGTGCCAGCAGCCTCGACAGTGCTACCTACGAGCAGTACTTC. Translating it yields CASSLDSATYEQYF.

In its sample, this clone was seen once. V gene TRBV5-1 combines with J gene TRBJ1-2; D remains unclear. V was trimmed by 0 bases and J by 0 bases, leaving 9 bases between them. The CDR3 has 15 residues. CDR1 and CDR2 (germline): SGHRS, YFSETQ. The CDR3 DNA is TGCGCCAGCAGCTTGGTCGCGGGAGCTAACTATGGCTACACCTTC. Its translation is CASSLVAGANYGYTF.

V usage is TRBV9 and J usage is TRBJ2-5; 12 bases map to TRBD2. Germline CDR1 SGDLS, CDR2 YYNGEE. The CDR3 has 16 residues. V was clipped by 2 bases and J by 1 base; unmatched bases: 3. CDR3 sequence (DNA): TGTGCCAGCAGCGTGGCTAGCGGGGGGGCCCAAGAGACCCAGTACTTC. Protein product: CASSVASGGAQETQYF.

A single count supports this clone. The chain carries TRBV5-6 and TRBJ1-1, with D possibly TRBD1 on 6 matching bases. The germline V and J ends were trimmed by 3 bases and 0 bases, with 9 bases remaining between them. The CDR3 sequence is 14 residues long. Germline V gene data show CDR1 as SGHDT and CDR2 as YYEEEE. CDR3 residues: CASSWDIMNTEAFF. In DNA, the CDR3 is TGTGCCAGCAGCTGGGACATTATGAACACTGAAGCTTTCTTT.

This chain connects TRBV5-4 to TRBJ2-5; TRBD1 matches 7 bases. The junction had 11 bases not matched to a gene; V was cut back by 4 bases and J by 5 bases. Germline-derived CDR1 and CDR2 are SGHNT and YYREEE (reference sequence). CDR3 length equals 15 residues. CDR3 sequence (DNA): TGTGCCAGCAGCCACTCACTAAGGGGGCTGGAGACCCAGTACTTC. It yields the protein CASSHSLRGLETQYF. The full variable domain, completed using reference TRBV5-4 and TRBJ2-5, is ETGVTQSPTHLIKTRGQQVTLRCSSQSGHNTVSWYQQALGQGPQFIFQYYREEENGRGNFPPRFSGLQFPNYSSELNVNALELDDSALYLCASSHSLRGLETQYFGPGTRLLVL.

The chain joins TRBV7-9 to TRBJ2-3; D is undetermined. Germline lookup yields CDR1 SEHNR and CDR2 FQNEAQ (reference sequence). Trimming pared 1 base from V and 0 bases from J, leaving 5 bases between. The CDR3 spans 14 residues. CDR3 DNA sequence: TGTGCCAGCAGCTTAGGGCTTAGCACAGATACGCAGTATTTT. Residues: CASSLGLSTDTQYF. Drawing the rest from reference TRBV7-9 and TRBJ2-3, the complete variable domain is DTGVSQNPRHKITKRGQNVTFRCDPISEHNRLYWYRQTLGQGPEFLTYFQNEAQLEKSRLLSDRFSAERPKGSFSTLEIQRTEQGDSAMYLCASSLGLSTDTQYFGPGTRLTVL.

CDR3 amino acids: CASSESRPGRGVGYGYTF. The CDR3 DNA sequence: TGCGCCAGCAGTGAGTCTCGCCCTGGACGGGGGGTAGGCTATGGCTACACCTTC. The chain links TRBV10-2 to TRBJ1-2, with D maybe TRBD1 (5 bases). The CDR3 is made up of 18 amino acids. Germline CDR1 WSHSY, CDR2 SAAADI. The V end lost 0 bases, the J end lost 4 bases, and 21 bases lay between the germline ends.

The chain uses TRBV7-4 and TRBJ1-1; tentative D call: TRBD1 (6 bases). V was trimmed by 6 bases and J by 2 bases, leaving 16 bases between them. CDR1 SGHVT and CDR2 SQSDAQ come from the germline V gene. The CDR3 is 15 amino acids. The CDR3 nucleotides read TGTGCCAGCAGATGCAACAGGGCTTCAAACACTGAAGCTTTCTTT. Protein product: CASRCNRASNTEAFF.

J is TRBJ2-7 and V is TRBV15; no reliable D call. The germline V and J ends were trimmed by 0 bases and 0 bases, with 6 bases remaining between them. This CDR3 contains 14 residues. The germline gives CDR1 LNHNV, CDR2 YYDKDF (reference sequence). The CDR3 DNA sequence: TGTGCCACCAGCAGAGATCGGAGCTCCTACGAGCAGTACTTC. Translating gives CATSRDRSSYEQYF.

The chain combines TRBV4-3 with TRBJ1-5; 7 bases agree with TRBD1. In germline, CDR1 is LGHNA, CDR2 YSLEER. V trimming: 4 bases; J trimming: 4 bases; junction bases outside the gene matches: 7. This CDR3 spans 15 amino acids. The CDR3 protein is CASSLKQGWNQPQHF. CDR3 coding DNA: TGCGCCAGCAGCCTGAAACAGGGGTGGAATCAGCCCCAGCATTTT.

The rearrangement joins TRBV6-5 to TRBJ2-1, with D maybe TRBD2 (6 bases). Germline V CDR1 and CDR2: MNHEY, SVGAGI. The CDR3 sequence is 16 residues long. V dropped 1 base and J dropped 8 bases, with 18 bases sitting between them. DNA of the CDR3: TGTGCCAGCAGTTACTGGTCTAGTGGGCCGGGGGATGAGCAGTTCTTC. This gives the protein CASSYWSSGPGDEQFF.

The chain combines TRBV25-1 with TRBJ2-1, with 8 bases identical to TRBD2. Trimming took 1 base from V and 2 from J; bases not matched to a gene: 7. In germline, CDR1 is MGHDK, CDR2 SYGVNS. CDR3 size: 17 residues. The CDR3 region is CASSEFRSGGPYNEQFF. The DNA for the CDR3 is TGTGCCAGCAGTGAATTCAGGAGCGGGGGACCCTACAATGAGCAGTTCTTC.

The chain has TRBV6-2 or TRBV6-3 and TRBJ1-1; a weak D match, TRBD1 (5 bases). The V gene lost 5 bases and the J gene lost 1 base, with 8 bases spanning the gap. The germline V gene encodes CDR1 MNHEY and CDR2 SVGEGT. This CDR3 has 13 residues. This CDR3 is CASSGHQNTEAFF. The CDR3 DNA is TGTGCCAGCAGTGGACACCAGAACACTGAAGCTTTCTTT.

DNA of the CDR3: TGTGCCAGCACCTCTAGGAGCTCTGGAAACACCATATATTTT. Its protein is CASTSRSSGNTIYF. The chain combines TRBV7-8 with TRBJ1-3, with no clear D. V was pared by 7 bases and J by 0 bases, with 10 bases between. This CDR3 contains 14 residues. Germline V lookup: CDR1 SGHVS, CDR2 FQNEAQ.

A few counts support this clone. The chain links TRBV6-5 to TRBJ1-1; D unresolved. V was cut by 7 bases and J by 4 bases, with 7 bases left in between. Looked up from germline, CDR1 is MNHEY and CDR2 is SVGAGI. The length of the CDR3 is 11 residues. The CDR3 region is CASTGFTEAFF. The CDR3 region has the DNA TGTGCCAGCACAGGTTTCACTGAAGCTTTCTTT.

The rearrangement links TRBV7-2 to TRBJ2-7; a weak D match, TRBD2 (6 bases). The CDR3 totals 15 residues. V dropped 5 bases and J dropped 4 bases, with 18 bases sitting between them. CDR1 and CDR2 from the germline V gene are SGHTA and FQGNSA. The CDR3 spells CASSPWDSGAYEQYF. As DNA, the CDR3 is TGTGCCAGCAGCCCCTGGGACTCCGGGGCATACGAGCAGTACTTC.